The present entry profiles one T cell receptor beta chain with its context. The entirety of the isolated RNA underwent reverse transcription, so expressed TCRB transcripts were sequenced. Sequencing was performed with immunoSEQ multiplex PCR; in TCRdb, only in-frame clones are kept and a portion is missing. Of over 500,000 clones listed, around 15% are singletons. The sample originates from a study of beta chain features in type 1 diabetes. Germline V gene lookup returns CDR1 KGHSH and CDR2 LQKENI. The J segment lost 8 bases and the V segment lost 6 bases, leaving 9 bases of the junction unmatched. The CDR3 has 13 amino acids.

This sequence joins TRBV18 and TRBJ1-2; TRBD1 aligns across 7 bases. Material for sequencing was naive CD4+ T cells from blood. This sequence was found in a man aged 18 to 35 in good health. The CDR3 DNA follows: TGTGCCAGCTCTGCGGGACAGTCCCCCGGCTACACCTTC. This encodes CASSAGQSPGYTF.